Here is one T cell receptor (beta chain) with its context. Germline CDR1 LNHDA, CDR2 SQIVND (reference sequence). J lost 8 bases, V lost 2 bases, and 15 bases had no gene match. The CDR3 runs 18 residues. This entry is derived from a study of blood T cell repertoires in COVID-19. Study summary: T cells, B-cell-depleted T cells, or PBMCs supplied cDNA or gDNA.

Generated by immunoSEQ multiplex PCR, the TCRdb table keeps only in-frame clones and is missing some. Of 300,000 to 350,000 clones listed, around 87% are singletons. What was sequenced was PBMCs or T cells enriched from blood (not recorded which). The clonotype originates from a woman between 18 and 30 years old with acute COVID-19. The chain links TRBV19 to TRBJ1-6, with TRBD1 matching 7 bases. The CDR3 nucleotides are TGTGCCAGTAGTATAAGGGGCGGGACAGCAGTAAACCATTCACCCCTCCACTTT. It yields the protein CASSIRGGTAVNHSPLHF. The full variable domain, with the rest looked up from reference TRBV19 and TRBJ1-6, is DGGITQSPKYLFRKEGQNVTLSCEQNLNHDAMYWYRQDPGQGLRLIYYSQIVNDFQKGDIAEGYSVSREKKESFPLTVTSAQKNPTAFYLCASSIRGGTAVNHSPLHFGNGTRLTVT.